This TCR beta chain was identified in a study of T cell responses to AZD1222 COVID-19 vaccine. Remarks on this clone: Its target is unknown.

The study's findings and limits: Mostly white British, mostly female donors; authors suggested clonal diversity may be underestimated.

The CDR3 is made up of 13 amino acids. Germline-derived CDR1 and CDR2 are SEHNR and FQNEAQ (reference sequence). The germline V and J ends were trimmed by 1 base and 8 bases, with 11 bases remaining between them. Assay: immunoSEQ multiplex PCR; the TCRdb copy retains only in-frame clones and omits some. The sample holds about 130,000 clones, approximately 84% seen once. The TCR originated in an adult in good health. Sequencing used peripheral blood, obtained on day 0 of AZD1222 vaccination. The chain recombines TRBV7-9 with TRBJ1-2; no firm D call. The CDR3 bases are TGTGCCAGCAGCTTAGAGGGAATCGACGGCTACACCTTC. This gives the protein CASSLEGIDGYTF.